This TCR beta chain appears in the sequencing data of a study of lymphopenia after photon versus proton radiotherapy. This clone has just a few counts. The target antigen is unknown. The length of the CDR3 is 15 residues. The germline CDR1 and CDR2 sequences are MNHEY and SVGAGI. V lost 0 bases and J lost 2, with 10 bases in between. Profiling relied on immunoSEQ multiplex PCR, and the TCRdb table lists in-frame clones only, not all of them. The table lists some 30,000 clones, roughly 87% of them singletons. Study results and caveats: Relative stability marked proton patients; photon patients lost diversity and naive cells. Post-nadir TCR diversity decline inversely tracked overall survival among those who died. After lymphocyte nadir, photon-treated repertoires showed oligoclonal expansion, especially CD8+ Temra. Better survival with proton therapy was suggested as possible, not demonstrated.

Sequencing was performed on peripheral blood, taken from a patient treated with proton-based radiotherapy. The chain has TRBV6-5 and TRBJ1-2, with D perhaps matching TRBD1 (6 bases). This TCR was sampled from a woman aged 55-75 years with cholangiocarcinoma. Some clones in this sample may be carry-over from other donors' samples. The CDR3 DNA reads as TGTGCCAGCAGTTACTCCGGACAGAACAACTATGGCTACACCTTC. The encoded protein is CASSYSGQNNYGYTF.